The source of this T cell receptor (beta chain) is a study of blood T cell dynamics during melanoma immunotherapy. Germline loops: CDR1 LNHDA, CDR2 SQIVND (reference sequence). Trimming cost V 1 base and J 2 bases, with 12 bases left between them. The CDR3 has 15 amino acids. Regarding this clone: As yet, its antigen is unknown.

Stated time point: week 3, after first cycle of checkpoint inhibitor. Study findings and constraints: Whether repertoire-driving clones were melanoma-specific could not be determined.

Sequencing used immunoSEQ multiplex PCR; TCRdb keeps in-frame clones, though not all of them. The table records roughly 8,100 clones, roughly 85% of them present only once. The sequencing here drew on blood, taken from a patient treated with checkpoint blockade. The chain uses TRBV19 and TRBJ2-7; possibly TRBD2 for D (6 bases). The source of this sequence is a human donor with melanoma. As DNA, the CDR3 is TGTGCCAGTAGTATAGCCCGCGGGGCGACCTACGAGCAGTACTTC. The encoded protein is CASSIARGATYEQYF.